This entry concerns a single TCR beta chain. Trimming pared 7 bases from V and 5 bases from J, leaving 20 bases between. In germline, CDR1 is MNHNY, CDR2 SVGAGI (reference sequence). This CDR3 region has 15 residues. In the study's own analysis: Quantification of nucleated cells was approximated via reference gene primer amplification. Data came from immunoSEQ multiplex PCR; TCRdb stores just in-frame clones and leaves some out. V, J and clone size derive from that table, while D and trimming were established from the DNA sequence. The data contain 50,000 to 60,000 clones, roughly nine tenths of them singletons. This sample stems from a study of blood T cell repertoires in COVID-19. For the study at large: Sites across the United States, Italy and Spain contributed samples from acute and convalescent COVID-19. T cells, B-cell-depleted T cells, or PBMCs provided the cDNA or gDNA that served as material.

This clonotype originated in a human donor in a cohort sampled during active COVID-19. The source material was peripheral blood. The genes are TRBV6-6 and TRBJ1-1; no clear D gene. For the CDR3, the DNA is TGTGCCAGCACCACGTACCGGGGTGGAAATACTGAAGCTTTCTTT. Protein product: CASTTYRGGNTEAFF.